Reported below is one T cell receptor beta chain. Source study methods: Estimated nucleated cell counts came from reference gene primer amplification. TCRdb keeps only in-frame clones here, not all; method: immunoSEQ multiplex PCR. From that table come the V and J calls and clone size; the DNA was used to work out D and trimming. Found here are about 250,000 clones, around four fifths of them singletons; the top ten hold 5.7%. The data are from a study of blood T cell repertoires in COVID-19. Study background: Sites in the United States, Italy and Spain provided acute and convalescent COVID-19 samples. T cells, B-cell-depleted T cells, or PBMCs supplied cDNA or gDNA.

This receptor was obtained from a man at least 80 years old with acute or convalescent COVID-19. Sequencing input: peripheral blood.

CDR3 DNA sequence: TGTGCCAGCAGTTTTGCGGGGGTTCTAAGCGATACGCAGTATTTT. Residues: CASSFAGVLSDTQYF. The chain links TRBV28 to TRBJ2-3; 7 bases map to TRBD2. Germline V gene data show CDR1 as MDHEN and CDR2 as SYDVKM. V shed 3 bases and J 6 bases; nucleotides not matched to a gene: 9. This CDR3 region has 15 residues.